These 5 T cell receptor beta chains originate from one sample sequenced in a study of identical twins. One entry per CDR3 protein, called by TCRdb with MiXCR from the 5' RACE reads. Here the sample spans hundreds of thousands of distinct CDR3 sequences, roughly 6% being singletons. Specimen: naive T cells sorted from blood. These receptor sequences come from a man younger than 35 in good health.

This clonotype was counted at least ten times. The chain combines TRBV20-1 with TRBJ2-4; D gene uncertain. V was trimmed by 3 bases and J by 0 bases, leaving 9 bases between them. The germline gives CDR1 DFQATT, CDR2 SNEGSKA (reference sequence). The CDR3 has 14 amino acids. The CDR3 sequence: CSASLNLAKNIQYF. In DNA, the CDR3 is TGCAGTGCTAGTCTGAACCTAGCCAAAAACATTCAGTACTTC.

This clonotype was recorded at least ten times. The CDR3 spells CATSDPGLAGGETQYF. CDR3 nucleotides: TGTGCCACCAGTGACCCGGGACTAGCGGGAGGAGAGACCCAGTACTTC. The chain recombines TRBV24-1 with TRBJ2-5; 15 bases map to TRBD2. J lost 4 bases, V lost 4 bases, and 3 bases had no gene match. The germline V gene encodes CDR1 KGHDR and CDR2 SFDVKD. The CDR3 extends over 16 amino acids.

The CDR3, as DNA: TGTGCCAGCAGCCTGGCCGGACTAGCGGACCAAGAGACCCAGTACTTC. It translates to CASSLAGLADQETQYF. The J gene is TRBJ2-5, the V gene TRBV12-3 or TRBV12-4; 10 nucleotides line up with TRBD2. The CDR3 runs 16 residues. Unmatched junction bases numbered 7, after V lost 6 bases and J lost 0 bases.

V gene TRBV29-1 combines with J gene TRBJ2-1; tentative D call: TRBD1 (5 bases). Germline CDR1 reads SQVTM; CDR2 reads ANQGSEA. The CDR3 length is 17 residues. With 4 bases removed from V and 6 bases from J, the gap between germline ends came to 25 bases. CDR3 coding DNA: TGCAGCGTTGGAGATTTTTCCGACAGATATTCCCTCAATGAGCAGTTCTTC. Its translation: CSVGDFSDRYSLNEQFF.

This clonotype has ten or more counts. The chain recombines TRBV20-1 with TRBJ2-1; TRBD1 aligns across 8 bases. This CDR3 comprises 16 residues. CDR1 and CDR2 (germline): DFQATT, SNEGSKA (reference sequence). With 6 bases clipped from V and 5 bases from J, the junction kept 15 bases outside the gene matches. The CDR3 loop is CSAYRTGRAPDNEQFF. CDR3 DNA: TGCAGTGCCTACCGGACAGGGCGGGCGCCGGACAATGAGCAGTTCTTC.